Shown below are 5 T cell receptor beta chains from a single sample sequenced in a study of prognosis after radiotherapy for stage I lung cancer. Genomic DNA yielded TCR beta CDR3, amplified by two-round multiplex PCR. Primers targeting each individual TRBV and TRBJ gene were applied in first-round PCR. MiXCR, run by TCRdb on the multiplex PCR reads, gives a single entry per CDR3 protein. The data show around 19,000 distinct CDR3 sequences, about 50% seen once. The sequencing here drew on PBMCs, taken before or after stereotactic body radiation therapy (not recorded which). The source is a donor at least 50 years old with non-small cell lung cancer.

This clonotype was observed a single time. J is TRBJ2-1 and V is TRBV20-1; D is ambiguous. With 6 bases removed from V and 7 bases from J, the gap between germline ends came to 10 bases. CDR1 is DFQATT, CDR2 SNEGSKA, per germline (reference sequence). The CDR3 runs to 11 residues. CDR3 loop: CSAEEMNEQFF. The CDR3 nucleotides are TGCAGTGCCGAGGAGATGAATGAGCAGTTCTTC.

This clonotype appeared a few times. Being one base from a much bigger clone, this may be a read error. This chain connects TRBV28 to TRBJ1-2; 9 nucleotides align to TRBD1. Looked up from germline, CDR1 is MDHEN and CDR2 is SYDVKM. J gave up 11 bases and V 1 base, and 17 bases lay outside the gene matches. The CDR3 extends over 17 amino acids. CDR3 coding DNA: TGTGCCAGCAGTTTATCCGGGACAGGGAGCCTTAGGAATCCGTACACCTTC. It is translated as CASSLSGTGSLRNPYTF.

The V and J genes are TRBV6-9 and TRBJ2-3; 14 bases are shared with TRBD2. Germline V lookup: CDR1 MNHGY, CDR2 SVAAGI. There are 20 residues in the CDR3. V trimming: 4 bases; J trimming: 4 bases; junction bases outside the gene matches: 16. Written as DNA, the CDR3 is TGTGCCAGCAGTTTCCTACCGGCGGGACTAGCGGGAGACTCCTCAGATACGCAGTATTTT. Its protein is CASSFLPAGLAGDSSDTQYF.

In this sample, this clonotype turned up many times. The V gene is TRBV28, the J gene TRBJ2-2; D is uncertain. This CDR3 is 12 amino acids long. Germline lookup yields CDR1 MDHEN and CDR2 SYDVKM. Trimming pared 8 bases from V and 1 base from J, leaving 5 bases between. CDR3 DNA: TGTGCCAGCGGGGTGAACACCGGGGAGCTGTTTTTT. Its protein is CASGVNTGELFF. Full variable domain (remainder filled in from reference TRBV28 and TRBJ2-2): DVKVTQSSRYLVKRTGEKVFLECVQDMDHENMFWYRQDPGLGLRLIYFSYDVKMKEKGDIPEGYSVSREKKERFSLILESASTNQTSMYLCASGVNTGELFFGEGSRLTVL.

With respect to this clonotype: A far larger clone is one nucleotide away, so this likely arose from a read error. The chain has TRBV6-2 or TRBV6-3 and TRBJ2-3; D is possibly TRBD1 (6 bases). CDR3 size: 14 residues. Germline CDR1 MNHEY, CDR2 SVGEGT. Trimming cost V 2 bases and J 6 bases, with 12 bases left between them. CDR3 nucleotides: TGTGCCAGCAGTTACGGGACACCGAGTGATACGCAGTATTTT. This gives the protein CASSYGTPSDTQYF.